Sequencing of this T cell receptor (beta chain) was carried out in a study of CD4+ T cells in melanoma. Findings of the study overall: CD8+ T cell, macrophage and B cell function reportedly correlated with neoantigen-specific CD4+ T cells. Neoantigen-specific CD4+ T cells in melanoma reportedly had diverse differentiation states.

For this clone: Its specificity is unknown.

The CDR3 covers 11 residues. The germline CDR1 and CDR2 sequences are MNHEY and SVGAGI. The V end was cut by 6 bases, the J end by 2 bases, with 3 bases between. The method was immunoSEQ multiplex PCR; TCRdb's version includes in-frame clones alone and lacks a portion of them. The table lists about 140,000 clones, 80% to 95% of them singletons. This chain joins TRBV6-5 and TRBJ2-3; D is unclear. This sequence was found in a human donor with melanoma. The CDR3 sequence: CASRYTDTQYF. DNA of the CDR3: TGTGCCAGCAGGTACACAGATACGCAGTATTTT.